These 6 T cell receptor beta chains share one sample of origin, sequenced in a study of control samples from healthy donors and cancer patients. Profiling relied on immunoSEQ multiplex PCR, and the TCRdb table lists in-frame clones only, not all of them. The sample carries approximately 170,000 clones, 91% recorded once. Sequences were obtained from blood. The receptors were gathered from a woman aged 30 to 39 in good health.

V and J are TRBV27 and TRBJ2-7, with D tentatively TRBD2 (6 bases). Germline CDR1 and CDR2: MNHEY and SMNVEV (reference sequence). The CDR3 spans 14 residues. V was cut by 4 bases and J by 0 bases, with 10 bases left in between. CDR3 DNA sequence: TGTGCCAGCAGTTCTAGCGATAGCTCCTACGAGCAGTACTTC. It is translated as CASSSSDSSYEQYF.

V gene TRBV9 combines with J gene TRBJ2-1; 13 bases are a match to TRBD2. The CDR3 is 16 residues long. Germline V gene data show CDR1 as SGDLS and CDR2 as YYNGEE. Trimming at V came to 3 bases and at J to 3 bases, leaving 3 bases not matched to a gene. DNA of the CDR3: TGTGCCAGCAGCGCCGGGACTAGCGGGAACTACAATGAGCAGTTCTTC. Its protein is CASSAGTSGNYNEQFF.

The chain employs TRBV5-1 and TRBJ1-2; no firm D call. Germline values: CDR1 SGHRS, CDR2 YFSETQ. Trimming cost V 5 bases and J 2 bases, with 7 bases left between them. This CDR3 has 12 residues. This CDR3 reads CASRQINYGYTF. DNA for the CDR3: TGCGCCAGCAGGCAGATCAACTATGGCTACACCTTC.

This chain connects TRBV20-1 to TRBJ1-1, with no clear D. Germline loops: CDR1 DFQATT, CDR2 SNEGSKA (reference sequence). The CDR3 sequence is 10 residues long. Trimming pared 1 base from V and 8 bases from J, leaving 5 bases between. The CDR3 DNA sequence: TGCAGTGCTAGAGTGGGGGAAGCTTTCTTT. Its protein is CSARVGEAFF.

This clone was found a few times. The chain links TRBV6-4 to TRBJ2-2; unclear D gene. CDR3 length: 12 residues. V gave up 6 bases and J gave up 7 bases, with 9 bases separating them. CDR1 and CDR2 (germline): MRHNA, SNTAGT. Here the CDR3 DNA reads TGTGCCAGCAGACAAGCAGACGGGGAGCTGTTTTTT. This sequence encodes CASRQADGELFF.

The chain joins TRBV7-2 to TRBJ2-4; D might be TRBD1 (6 bases). CDR1 is SGHTA and CDR2 is FQGNSA in the germline V gene. CDR3 size: 15 residues. V dropped 5 bases and J dropped 2 bases, with 13 bases sitting between them. The CDR3 loop is CASSPPGTTKNIQYF. CDR3 DNA sequence: TGTGCCAGCAGCCCCCCCGGGACAACCAAAAACATTCAGTACTTC.